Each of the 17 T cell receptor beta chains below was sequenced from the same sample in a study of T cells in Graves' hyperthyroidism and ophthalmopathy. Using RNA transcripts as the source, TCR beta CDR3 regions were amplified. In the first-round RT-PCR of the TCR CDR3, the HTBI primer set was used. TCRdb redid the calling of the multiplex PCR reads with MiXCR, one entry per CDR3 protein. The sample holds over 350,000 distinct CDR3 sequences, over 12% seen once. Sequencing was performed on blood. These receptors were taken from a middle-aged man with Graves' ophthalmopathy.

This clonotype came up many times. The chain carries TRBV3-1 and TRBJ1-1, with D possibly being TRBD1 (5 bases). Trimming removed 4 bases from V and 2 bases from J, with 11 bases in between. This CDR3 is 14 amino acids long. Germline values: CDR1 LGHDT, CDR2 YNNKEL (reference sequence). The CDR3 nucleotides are TGTGCCAGCAGCCTAAGGGGCGGAAACACTGAAGCTTTCTTT. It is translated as CASSLRGGNTEAFF.

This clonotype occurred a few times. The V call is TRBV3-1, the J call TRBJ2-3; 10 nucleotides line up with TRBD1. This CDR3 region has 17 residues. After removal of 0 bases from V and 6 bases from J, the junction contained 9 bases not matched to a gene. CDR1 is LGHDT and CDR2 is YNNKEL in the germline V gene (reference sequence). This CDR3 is CASSQDYGDRGSDTQYF. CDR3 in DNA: TGTGCCAGCAGCCAAGATTATGGGGACAGGGGATCGGATACGCAGTATTTT.

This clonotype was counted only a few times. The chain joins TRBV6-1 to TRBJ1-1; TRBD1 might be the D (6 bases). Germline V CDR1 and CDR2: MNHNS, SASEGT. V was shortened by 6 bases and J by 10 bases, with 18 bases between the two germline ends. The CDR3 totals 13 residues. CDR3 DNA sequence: TGTGCCAGCAGCCGGGACACCGGCTTTCGAGCTTTCTTT. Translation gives CASSRDTGFRAFF.

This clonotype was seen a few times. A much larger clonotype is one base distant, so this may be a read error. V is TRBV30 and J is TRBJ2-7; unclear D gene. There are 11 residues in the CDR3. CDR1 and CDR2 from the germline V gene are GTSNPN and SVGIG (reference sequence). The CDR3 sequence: CTGSSSYEQYF. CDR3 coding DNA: TGTACCGGCAGTAGCTCCTACGAGCAGTACTTC.

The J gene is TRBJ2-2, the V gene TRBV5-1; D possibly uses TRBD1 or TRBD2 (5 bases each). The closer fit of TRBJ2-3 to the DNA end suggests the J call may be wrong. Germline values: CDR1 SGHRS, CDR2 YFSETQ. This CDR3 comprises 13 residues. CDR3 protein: CASSFGQPGEQYF. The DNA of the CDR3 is TGCGCCAGCAGCTTTGGACAACCCGGGGAGCAGTATTTT.

CDR3 nucleotides: TGTGCCATCAGTGATTCGGCCCTGTATGGCTACACCTTC. Protein product: CAISDSALYGYTF. The chain employs TRBV10-3 and TRBJ1-2; D uncertain. CDR1 and CDR2 (germline): ENHRY, SYGVKD. The CDR3 is 13 amino acids. V was pared by 3 bases and J by 5 bases, with 10 bases between.

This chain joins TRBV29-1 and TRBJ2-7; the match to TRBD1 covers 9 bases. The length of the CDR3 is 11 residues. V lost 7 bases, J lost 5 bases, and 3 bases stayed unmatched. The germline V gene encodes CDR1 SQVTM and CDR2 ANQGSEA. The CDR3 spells CSAGTGHEQYF. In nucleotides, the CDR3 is TGCAGCGCCGGGACAGGGCACGAGCAGTACTTC.

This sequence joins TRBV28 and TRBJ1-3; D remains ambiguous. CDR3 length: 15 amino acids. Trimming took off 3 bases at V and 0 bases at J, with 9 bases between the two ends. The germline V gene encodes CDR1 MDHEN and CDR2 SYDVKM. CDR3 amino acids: CASSFRGISGNTIYF. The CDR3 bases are TGTGCCAGCAGTTTCCGGGGAATCTCTGGAAACACCATATATTTT.

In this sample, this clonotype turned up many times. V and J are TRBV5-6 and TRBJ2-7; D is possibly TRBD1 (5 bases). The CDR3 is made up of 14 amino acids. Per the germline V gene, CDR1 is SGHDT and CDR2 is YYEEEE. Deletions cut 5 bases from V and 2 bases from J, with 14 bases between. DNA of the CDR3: TGTGCCAGCAGACGCAGAGGACAAGCCTACGAGCAGTACTTC. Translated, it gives CASRRRGQAYEQYF. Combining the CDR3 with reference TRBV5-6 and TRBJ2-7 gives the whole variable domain DAGVTQSPTHLIKTRGQQVTLRCSPKSGHDTVSWYQQALGQGPQFIFQYYEEEERQRGNFPDRFSGHQFPNYSSELNVNALLLGDSALYLCASRRRGQAYEQYFGPGTRLTVT.

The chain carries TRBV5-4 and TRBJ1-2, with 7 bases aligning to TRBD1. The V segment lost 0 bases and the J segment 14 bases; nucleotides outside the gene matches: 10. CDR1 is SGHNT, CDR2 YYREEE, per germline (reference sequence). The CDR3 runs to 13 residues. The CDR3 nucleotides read TGTGCCAGCAGCTTGGGCGACAGGGCTTCTGGAACCTTC. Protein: CASSLGDRASGTF.

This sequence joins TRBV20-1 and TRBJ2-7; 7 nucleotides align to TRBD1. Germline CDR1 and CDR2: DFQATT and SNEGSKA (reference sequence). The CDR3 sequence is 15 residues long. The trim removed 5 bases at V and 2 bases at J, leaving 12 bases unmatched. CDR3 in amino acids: CSAQLGQALTYEQYF. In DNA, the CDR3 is TGCAGTGCTCAACTCGGACAGGCCCTTACCTACGAGCAGTACTTC.

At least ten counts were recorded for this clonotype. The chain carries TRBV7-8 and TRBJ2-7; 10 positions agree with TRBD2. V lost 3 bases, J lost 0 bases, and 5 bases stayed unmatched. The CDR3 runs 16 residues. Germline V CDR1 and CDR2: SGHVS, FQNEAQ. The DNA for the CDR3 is TGTGCCAGCAGCTTTGGATCTAGCGGGAGCTCCTACGAGCAGTACTTC. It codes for CASSFGSSGSSYEQYF.

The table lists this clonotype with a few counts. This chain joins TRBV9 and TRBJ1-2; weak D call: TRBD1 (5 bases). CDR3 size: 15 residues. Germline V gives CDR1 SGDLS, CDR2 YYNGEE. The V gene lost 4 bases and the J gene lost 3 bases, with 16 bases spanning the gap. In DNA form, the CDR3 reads TGTGCCAGCAGCCGAGACGCAGGGAACGACTATGGCTACACCTTC. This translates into CASSRDAGNDYGYTF.

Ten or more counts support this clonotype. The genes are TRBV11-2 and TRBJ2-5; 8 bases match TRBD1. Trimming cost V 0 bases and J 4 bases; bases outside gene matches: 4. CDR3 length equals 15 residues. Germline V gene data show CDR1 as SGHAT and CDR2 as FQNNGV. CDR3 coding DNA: TGTGCCAGCAGCTTAGACAGGGGGCAGGGAGAGACCCAGTACTTC. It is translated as CASSLDRGQGETQYF.

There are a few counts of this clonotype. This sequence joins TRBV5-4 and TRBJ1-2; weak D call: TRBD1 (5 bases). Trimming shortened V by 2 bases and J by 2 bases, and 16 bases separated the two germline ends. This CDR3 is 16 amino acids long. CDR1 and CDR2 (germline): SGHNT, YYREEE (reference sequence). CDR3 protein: CASSFDGGPTNYGYTF. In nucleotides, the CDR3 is TGTGCCAGCAGCTTCGACGGGGGTCCGACCAACTATGGCTACACCTTC.

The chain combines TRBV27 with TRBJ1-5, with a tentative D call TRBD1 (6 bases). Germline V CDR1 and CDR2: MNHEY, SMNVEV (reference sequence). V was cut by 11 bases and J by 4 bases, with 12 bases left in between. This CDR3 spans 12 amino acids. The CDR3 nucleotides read TGTGCCGTGGGGGCGGGAAATCAGCCCCAGCATTTT. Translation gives CAVGAGNQPQHF.

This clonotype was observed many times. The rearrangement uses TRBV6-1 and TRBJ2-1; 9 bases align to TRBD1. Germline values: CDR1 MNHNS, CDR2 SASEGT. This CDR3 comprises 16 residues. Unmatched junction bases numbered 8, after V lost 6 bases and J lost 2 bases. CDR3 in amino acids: CASSHRGHDPYNEQFF. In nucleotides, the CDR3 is TGTGCCAGCAGCCACAGGGGGCATGACCCCTACAATGAGCAGTTCTTC.